Listed here are 8 T cell receptor beta chains from one sample, sequenced in a study of blood T cell repertoires in COVID-19. Some clones are missing from TCRdb's copy, which holds only in-frame ones; the method was immunoSEQ multiplex PCR. The table records about 300,000 clones, approximately 90% of them present only once. Material: peripheral blood. These receptors were obtained from a woman aged 45-65 years with COVID-19, enrolled during active disease.

This chain uses TRBV2 with TRBJ1-1, with 12 bases matching TRBD1. The CDR3 is made up of 15 amino acids. Germline CDR1 reads SNHLY; CDR2 reads FYNNEI. Trimming at V came to 10 bases and at J to 4 bases, leaving 10 bases not matched to a gene. The CDR3 DNA reads TGTGCCACCCCGGGACAGGGGGCGGTCAGCACTGAAGCTTTCTTT. Translation gives CATPGQGAVSTEAFF.

This chain links TRBV29-1 with TRBJ1-1; D gene unclear. The CDR3 loop spans 10 amino acids. V gave up 0 bases and J gave up 7 bases, with 3 bases separating them. CDR1 SQVTM and CDR2 ANQGSEA come from the germline V gene. The CDR3 sequence is CSVEDGEAFF. DNA for the CDR3: TGCAGCGTTGAAGACGGTGAAGCTTTCTTT.

V is TRBV4-3 and J is TRBJ2-2; tentatively, D is TRBD2 (6 bases). The germline V gene has CDR1 LGHNA and CDR2 YSLEER. V was pared by 0 bases and J by 3 bases, with 14 bases between. The CDR3 extends over 17 amino acids. CDR3 in amino acids: CASSQDFRAGYTGELFF. In nucleotides, the CDR3 is TGCGCCAGCAGCCAAGATTTCCGGGCGGGATACACCGGGGAGCTGTTTTTT.

The J gene is TRBJ1-2, the V gene TRBV5-4; D unresolved. The CDR3 contains 15 residues. The V and J ends lost 2 bases and 6 bases respectively, with 17 bases between them. The germline V gene has CDR1 SGHNT and CDR2 YYREEE (reference sequence). The CDR3 DNA sequence: TGTGCCAGCAGCTTTCTCGGCACCCCGGGAGATGGCTACACCTTC. Its protein is CASSFLGTPGDGYTF.

This chain links TRBV7-9 with TRBJ2-5; D is perhaps TRBD2 (6 bases). V shed 3 bases and J shed 3 bases, with 23 bases lying between them. Germline CDR1 and CDR2: SEHNR and FQNEAQ (reference sequence). The CDR3 totals 18 residues. The CDR3 loop reads CASSFLYSFPKREETQYF. The DNA for the CDR3 is TGTGCCAGCAGCTTCCTATATTCGTTTCCAAAGCGGGAAGAGACCCAGTACTTC.

V gene TRBV19 combines with J gene TRBJ2-7, with a weak D call TRBD1 (5 bases). CDR1 is LNHDA and CDR2 is SQIVND in the germline V gene (reference sequence). The CDR3 runs to 12 residues. V was cut by 6 bases and J by 6 bases, with 12 bases left in between. The CDR3 reads CASSETVGEQYF. CDR3 bases: TGTGCCAGTAGCGAGACAGTCGGCGAGCAGTACTTC.

The chain couples TRBV7-6 to TRBJ1-4, with 10 bases lining up with TRBD1. This CDR3 is 14 amino acids long. J was trimmed by 9 bases and V by 3 bases; bases with no gene match: 4. Germline CDR1 SGHVS, CDR2 FNYEAQ. The CDR3 DNA is TGTGCCAGCAGCTTGACAGGGGGCGAAAAAAAACTGTTTTTT. Translating gives CASSLTGGEKKLFF.

The chain combines TRBV11-2 with TRBJ2-4, with 11 bases that match TRBD2. The CDR3 runs to 16 residues. CDR1 is SGHAT, CDR2 FQNNGV, per germline. The trim removed 5 bases at V and 0 bases at J, leaving 3 bases unmatched. The CDR3: CASSVSGRGAKNIQYF. In DNA form, the CDR3 reads TGTGCCAGCAGCGTTAGCGGGAGGGGAGCCAAAAACATTCAGTACTTC.